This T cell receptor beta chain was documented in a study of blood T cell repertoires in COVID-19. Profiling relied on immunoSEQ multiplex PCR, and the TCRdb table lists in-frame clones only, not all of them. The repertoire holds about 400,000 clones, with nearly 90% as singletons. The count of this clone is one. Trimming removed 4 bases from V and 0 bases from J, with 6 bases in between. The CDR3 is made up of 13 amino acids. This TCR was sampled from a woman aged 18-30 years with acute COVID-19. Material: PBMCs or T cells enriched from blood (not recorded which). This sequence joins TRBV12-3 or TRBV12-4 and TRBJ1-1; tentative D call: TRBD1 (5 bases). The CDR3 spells CASSSGMNTEAFF. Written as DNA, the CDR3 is TGTGCCAGCAGTTCAGGGATGAACACTGAAGCTTTCTTT.